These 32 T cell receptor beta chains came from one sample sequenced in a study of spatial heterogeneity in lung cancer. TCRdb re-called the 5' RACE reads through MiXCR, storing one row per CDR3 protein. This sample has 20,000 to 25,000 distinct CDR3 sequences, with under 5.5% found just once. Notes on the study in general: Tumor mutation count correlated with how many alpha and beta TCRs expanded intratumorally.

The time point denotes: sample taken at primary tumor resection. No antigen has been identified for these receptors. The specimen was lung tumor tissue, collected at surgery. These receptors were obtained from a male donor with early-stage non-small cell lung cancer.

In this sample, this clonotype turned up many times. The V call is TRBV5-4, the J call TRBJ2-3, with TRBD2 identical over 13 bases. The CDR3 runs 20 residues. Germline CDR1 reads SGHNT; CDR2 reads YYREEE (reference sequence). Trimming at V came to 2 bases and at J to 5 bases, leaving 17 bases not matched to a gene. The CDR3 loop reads CASSFHLSRTSGRAIDTQYF. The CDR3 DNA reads TGTGCCAGCAGCTTTCATTTATCCCGGACTAGCGGGAGAGCAATAGATACGCAGTATTTT.

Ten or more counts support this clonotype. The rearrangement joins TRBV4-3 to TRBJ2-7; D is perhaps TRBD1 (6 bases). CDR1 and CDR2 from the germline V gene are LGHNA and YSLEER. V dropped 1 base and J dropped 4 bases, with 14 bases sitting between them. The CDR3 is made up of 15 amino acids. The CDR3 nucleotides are TGCGCCAGCAGCCAAGTTGGGGGCTCCGTGTACGAGCAGTACTTC. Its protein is CASSQVGGSVYEQYF.

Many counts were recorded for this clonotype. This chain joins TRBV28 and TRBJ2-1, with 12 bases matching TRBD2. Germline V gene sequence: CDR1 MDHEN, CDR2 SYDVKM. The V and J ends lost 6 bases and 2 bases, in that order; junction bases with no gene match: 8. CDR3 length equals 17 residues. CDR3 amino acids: CASSLGTSGYTYNEQFF. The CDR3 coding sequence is TGTGCCAGCAGCCTAGGGACTAGCGGGTACACCTACAATGAGCAGTTCTTC. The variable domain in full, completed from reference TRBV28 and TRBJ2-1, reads DVKVTQSSRYLVKRTGEKVFLECVQDMDHENMFWYRQDPGLGLRLIYFSYDVKMKEKGDIPEGYSVSREKKERFSLILESASTNQTSMYLCASSLGTSGYTYNEQFFGPGTRLTVL.

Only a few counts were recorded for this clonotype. CDR3 coding DNA: TGTGCCAGCAGCCCGACAGGGGGTGAGGAAAAACTGTTTTTT. Encoded protein: CASSPTGGEEKLFF. The gene calls are TRBV7-9 and TRBJ1-4; 9 nucleotides line up with TRBD1. Germline loops: CDR1 SEHNR, CDR2 FQNEAQ (reference sequence). This CDR3 spans 14 amino acids. The V gene end was trimmed by 5 bases and the J gene end by 8 bases; junction bases not matched to a gene: 6.

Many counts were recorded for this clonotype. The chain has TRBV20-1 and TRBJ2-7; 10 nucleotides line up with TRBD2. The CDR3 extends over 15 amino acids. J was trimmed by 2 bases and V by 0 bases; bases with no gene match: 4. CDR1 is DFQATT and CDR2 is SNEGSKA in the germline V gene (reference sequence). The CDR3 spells CSAREGTSVTYEQYF. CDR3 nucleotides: TGCAGTGCTAGAGAGGGGACTAGCGTTACCTACGAGCAGTACTTC.

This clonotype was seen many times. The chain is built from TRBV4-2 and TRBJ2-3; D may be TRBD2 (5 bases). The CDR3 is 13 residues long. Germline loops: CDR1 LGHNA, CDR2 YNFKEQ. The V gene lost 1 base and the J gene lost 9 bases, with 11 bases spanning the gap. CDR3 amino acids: CASSQASSGTQYF. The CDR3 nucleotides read TGTGCCAGCAGCCAAGCCTCATCGGGGACGCAGTATTTT.

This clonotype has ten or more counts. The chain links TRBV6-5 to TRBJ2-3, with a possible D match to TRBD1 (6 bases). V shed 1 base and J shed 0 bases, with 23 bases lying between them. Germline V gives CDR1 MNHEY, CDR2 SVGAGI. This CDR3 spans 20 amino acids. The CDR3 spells CASSYFNFRQASRSTDTQYF. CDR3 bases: TGTGCCAGCAGTTACTTTAATTTTAGACAGGCTAGTAGAAGCACAGATACGCAGTATTTT.

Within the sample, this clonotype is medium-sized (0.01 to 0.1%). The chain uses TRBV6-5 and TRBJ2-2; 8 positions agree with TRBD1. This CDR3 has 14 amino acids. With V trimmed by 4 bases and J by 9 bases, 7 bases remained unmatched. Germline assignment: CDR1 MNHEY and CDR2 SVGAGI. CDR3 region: CASSLGQGIWELFF. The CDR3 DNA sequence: TGTGCCAGCAGTTTAGGACAGGGTATCTGGGAGCTGTTTTTT.

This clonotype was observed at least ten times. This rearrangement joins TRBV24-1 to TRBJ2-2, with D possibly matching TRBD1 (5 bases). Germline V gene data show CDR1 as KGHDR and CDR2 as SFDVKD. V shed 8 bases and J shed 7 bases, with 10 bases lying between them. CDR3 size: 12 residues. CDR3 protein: CATNQGFGELFF. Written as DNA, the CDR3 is TGTGCCACCAACCAGGGTTTCGGGGAGCTGTTTTTT.

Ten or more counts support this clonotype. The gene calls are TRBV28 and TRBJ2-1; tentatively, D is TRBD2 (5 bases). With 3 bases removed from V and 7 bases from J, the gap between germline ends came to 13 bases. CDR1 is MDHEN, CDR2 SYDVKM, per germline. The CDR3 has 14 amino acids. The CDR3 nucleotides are TGTGCCAGCAGTTTCTTCGGGATAAGTAATGAGCAGTTCTTC. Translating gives CASSFFGISNEQFF.

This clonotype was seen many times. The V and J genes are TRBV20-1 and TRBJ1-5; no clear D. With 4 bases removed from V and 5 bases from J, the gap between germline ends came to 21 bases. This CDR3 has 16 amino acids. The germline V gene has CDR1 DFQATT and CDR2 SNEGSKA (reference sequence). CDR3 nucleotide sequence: TGCAGTGCTATTCCCCTTCGCCCCCAAGCCTATCAGCCCCAGCATTTT. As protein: CSAIPLRPQAYQPQHF.

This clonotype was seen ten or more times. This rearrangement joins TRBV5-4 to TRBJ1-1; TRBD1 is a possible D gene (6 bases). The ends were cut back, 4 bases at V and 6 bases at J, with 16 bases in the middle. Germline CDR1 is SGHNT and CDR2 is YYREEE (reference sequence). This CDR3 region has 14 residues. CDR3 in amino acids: CASSIQGVGAEAFF. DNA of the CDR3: TGTGCCAGCAGCATACAGGGTGTAGGGGCTGAAGCTTTCTTT.

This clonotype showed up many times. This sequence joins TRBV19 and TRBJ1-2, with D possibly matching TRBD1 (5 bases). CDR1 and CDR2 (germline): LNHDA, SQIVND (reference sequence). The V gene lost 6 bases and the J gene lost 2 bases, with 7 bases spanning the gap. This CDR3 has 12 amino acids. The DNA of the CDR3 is TGTGCCAGTAGAAGGGGCAACTATGGCTACACCTTC. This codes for CASRRGNYGYTF.

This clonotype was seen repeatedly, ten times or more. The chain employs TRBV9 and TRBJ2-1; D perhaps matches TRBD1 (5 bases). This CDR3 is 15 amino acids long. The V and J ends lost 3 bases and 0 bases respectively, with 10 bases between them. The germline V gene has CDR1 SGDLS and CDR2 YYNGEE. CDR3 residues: CASSGGDISYNEQFF. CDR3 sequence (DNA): TGTGCCAGCAGCGGGGGCGATATCTCCTACAATGAGCAGTTCTTC.

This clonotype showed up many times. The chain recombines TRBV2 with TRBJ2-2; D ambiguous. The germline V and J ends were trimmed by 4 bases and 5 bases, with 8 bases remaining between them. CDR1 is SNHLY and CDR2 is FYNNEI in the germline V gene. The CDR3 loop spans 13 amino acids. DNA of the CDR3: TGTGCCAGCAGTGTTCGAGATACCGGGGAGCTGTTTTTT. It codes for CASSVRDTGELFF.

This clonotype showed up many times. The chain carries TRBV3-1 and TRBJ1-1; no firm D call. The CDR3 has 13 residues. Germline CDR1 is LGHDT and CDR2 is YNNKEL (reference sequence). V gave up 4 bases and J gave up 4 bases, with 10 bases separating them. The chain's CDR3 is CASSPWPATEAFF. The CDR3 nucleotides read TGTGCCAGCAGCCCATGGCCAGCCACTGAAGCTTTCTTT.

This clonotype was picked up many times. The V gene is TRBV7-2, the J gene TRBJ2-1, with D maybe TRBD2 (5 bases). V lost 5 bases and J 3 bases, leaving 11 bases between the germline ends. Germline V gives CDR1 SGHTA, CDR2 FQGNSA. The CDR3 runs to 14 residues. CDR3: CASSAQRSYNEQFF. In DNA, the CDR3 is TGTGCCAGCAGCGCACAGCGGAGCTACAATGAGCAGTTCTTC.

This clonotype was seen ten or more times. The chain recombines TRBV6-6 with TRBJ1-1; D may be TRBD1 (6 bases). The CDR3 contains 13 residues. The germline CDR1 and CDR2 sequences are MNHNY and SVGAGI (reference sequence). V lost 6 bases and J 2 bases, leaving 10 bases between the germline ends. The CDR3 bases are TGTGCCAGCAGCAGGACAGTAAACACTGAAGCTTTCTTT. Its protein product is CASSRTVNTEAFF.

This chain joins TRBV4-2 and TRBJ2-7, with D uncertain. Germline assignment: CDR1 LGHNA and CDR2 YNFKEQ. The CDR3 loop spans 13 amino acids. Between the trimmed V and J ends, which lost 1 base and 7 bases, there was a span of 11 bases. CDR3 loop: CASSQVTEGEQYF. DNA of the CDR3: TGTGCCAGCAGCCAAGTAACGGAAGGGGAGCAGTACTTC.

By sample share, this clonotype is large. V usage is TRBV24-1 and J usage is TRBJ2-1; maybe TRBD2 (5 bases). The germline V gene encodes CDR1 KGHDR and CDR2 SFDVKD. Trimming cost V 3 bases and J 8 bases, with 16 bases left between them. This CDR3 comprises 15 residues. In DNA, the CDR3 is TGTGCCACCAGTGATGACAACGAGGGTATGGATGAGCAGTTCTTC. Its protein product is CATSDDNEGMDEQFF.

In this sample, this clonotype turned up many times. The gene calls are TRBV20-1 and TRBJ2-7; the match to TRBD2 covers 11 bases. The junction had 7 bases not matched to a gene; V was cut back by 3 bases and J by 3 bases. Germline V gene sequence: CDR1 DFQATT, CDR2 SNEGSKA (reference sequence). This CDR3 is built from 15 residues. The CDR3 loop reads CSARKPTSGVYEQYF. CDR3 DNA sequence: TGCAGTGCTAGGAAGCCGACTAGCGGGGTCTACGAGCAGTACTTC.

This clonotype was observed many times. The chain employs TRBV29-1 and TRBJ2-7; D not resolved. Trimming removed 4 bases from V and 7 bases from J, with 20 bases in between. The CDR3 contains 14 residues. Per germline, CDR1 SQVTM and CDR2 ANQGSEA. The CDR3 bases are TGCAGCGTTGGCCCCTCTGTCCCGCCCGGGGAGCAGTACTTC. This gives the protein CSVGPSVPPGEQYF.

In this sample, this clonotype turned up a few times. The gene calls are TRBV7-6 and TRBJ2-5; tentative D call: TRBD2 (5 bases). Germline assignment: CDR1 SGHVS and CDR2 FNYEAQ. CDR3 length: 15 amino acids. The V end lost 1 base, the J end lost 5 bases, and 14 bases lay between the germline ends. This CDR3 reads CASSLGRNRFETQYF. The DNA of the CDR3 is TGTGCCAGCAGCTTAGGGAGGAACCGGTTTGAGACCCAGTACTTC.

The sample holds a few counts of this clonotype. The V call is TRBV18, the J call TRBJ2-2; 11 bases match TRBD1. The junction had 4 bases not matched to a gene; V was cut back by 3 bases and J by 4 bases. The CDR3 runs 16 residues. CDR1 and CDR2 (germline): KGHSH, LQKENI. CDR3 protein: CASSPTGQGGTGELFF. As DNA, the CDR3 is TGTGCCAGCTCACCGACGGGACAGGGGGGCACCGGGGAGCTGTTTTTT.

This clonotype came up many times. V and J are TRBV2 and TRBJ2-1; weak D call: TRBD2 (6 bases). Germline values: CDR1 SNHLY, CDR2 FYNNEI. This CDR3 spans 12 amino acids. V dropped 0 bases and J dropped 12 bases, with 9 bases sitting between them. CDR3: CASSEARRGQFF. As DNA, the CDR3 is TGTGCCAGCAGTGAAGCCCGGAGGGGGCAGTTCTTC.

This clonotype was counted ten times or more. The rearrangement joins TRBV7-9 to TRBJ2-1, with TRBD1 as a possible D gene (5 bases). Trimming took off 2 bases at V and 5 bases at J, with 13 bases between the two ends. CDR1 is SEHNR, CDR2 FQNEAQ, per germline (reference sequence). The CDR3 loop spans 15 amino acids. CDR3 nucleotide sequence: TGTGCCAGCAGCTTAAGTATGGGGCAGAACAATGAGCAGTTCTTC. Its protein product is CASSLSMGQNNEQFF.

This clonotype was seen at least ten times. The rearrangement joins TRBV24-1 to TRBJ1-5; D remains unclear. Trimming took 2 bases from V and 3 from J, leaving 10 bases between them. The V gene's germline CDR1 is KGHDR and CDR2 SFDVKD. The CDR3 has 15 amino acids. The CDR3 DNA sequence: TGTGCCACCAGTGATTCAGGACGGTCCAATCAGCCCCAGCATTTT. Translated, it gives CATSDSGRSNQPQHF.

The CDR3: CASSIDQMGQATQTQYF. DNA of the CDR3: TGTGCCAGTAGTATAGATCAAATGGGGCAGGCAACGCAGACCCAGTACTTC. The chain combines TRBV19 with TRBJ2-5; perhaps TRBD1 as D (5 bases). The V gene lost 0 bases and the J gene lost 6 bases, with 20 bases spanning the gap. The CDR3 runs to 17 residues. The germline V gene has CDR1 LNHDA and CDR2 SQIVND (reference sequence).

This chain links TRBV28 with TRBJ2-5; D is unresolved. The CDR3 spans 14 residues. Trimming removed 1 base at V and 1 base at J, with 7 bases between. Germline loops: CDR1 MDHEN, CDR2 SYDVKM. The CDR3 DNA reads TGTGCCAGCAGTTTATACGTGCGCCAAGAGACCCAGTACTTC. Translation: CASSLYVRQETQYF.

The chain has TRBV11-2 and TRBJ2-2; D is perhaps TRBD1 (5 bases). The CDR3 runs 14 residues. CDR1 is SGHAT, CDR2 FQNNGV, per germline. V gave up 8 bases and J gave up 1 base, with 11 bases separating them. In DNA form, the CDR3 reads TGTGCCAGCCGATCCACAGGGAACACCGGGGAGCTGTTTTTT. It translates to CASRSTGNTGELFF.

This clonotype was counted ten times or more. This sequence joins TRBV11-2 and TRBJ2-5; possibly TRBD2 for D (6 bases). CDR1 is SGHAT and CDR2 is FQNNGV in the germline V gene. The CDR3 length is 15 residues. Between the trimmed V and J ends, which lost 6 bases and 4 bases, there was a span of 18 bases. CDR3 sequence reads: CASSAGGRGGETQYF. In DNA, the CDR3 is TGTGCCAGCAGTGCCGGGGGACGGGGTGGAGAGACCCAGTACTTC. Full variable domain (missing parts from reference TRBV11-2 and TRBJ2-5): EAGVAQSPRYKIIEKRQSVAFWCNPISGHATLYWYQQILGQGPKLLIQFQNNGVVDDSQLPKDRFSAERLKGVDSTLKIQPAKLEDSAVYLCASSAGGRGGETQYFGPGTRLLVL.

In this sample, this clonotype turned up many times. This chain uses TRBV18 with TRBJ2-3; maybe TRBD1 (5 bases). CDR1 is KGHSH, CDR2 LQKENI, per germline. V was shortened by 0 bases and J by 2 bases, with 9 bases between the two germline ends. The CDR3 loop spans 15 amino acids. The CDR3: CASSPPLQDTDTQYF. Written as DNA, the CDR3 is TGTGCCAGCTCACCACCTCTACAGGACACAGATACGCAGTATTTT.